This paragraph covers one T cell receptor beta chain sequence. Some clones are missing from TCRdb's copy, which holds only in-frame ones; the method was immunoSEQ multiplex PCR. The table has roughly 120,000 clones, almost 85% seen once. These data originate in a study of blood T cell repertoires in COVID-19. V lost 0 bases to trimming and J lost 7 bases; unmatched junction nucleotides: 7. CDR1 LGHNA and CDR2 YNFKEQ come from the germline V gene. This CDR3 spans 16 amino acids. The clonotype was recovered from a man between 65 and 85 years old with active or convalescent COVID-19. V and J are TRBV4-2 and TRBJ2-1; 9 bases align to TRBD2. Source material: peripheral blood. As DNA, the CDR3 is TGTGCCAGCAGCCAAGAGCAAGCGGGAGGCGGTAATGAGCAGTTCTTC. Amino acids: CASSQEQAGGGNEQFF.